One and the same sample provided the 8 T cell receptor beta chains below, sequenced in a study of tumor and adjacent non-tumor tissue in lung cancer. This sample's RNA came from whole unsorted tissue. More than 3 cm separated this lung sample from the edge of the tumor. TCRbeta libraries were built with three rounds of nested PCR, modified from ARM-PCR. Each CDR3 protein is one row after TCRdb ran MiXCR on the multiplex PCR reads. The sample lists 94,000 or so distinct CDR3 sequences; around 80% were seen once. The sequenced material came from distant non-tumor lung tissue. The receptors were sampled from a woman in her forties or fifties with non-small cell lung cancer.

CDR3 sequence (DNA): TGTGCCAGCATCCTACCGGGACATGGATACGAGCAGTACTTC. Encoded protein: CASILPGHGYEQYF. The V call is TRBV6-6, the J call TRBJ2-7, with D tentatively TRBD1 (6 bases). This CDR3 contains 14 residues. V lost 7 bases, J lost 4 bases, and 17 bases lay in between. Germline loops: CDR1 MNHNY, CDR2 SVGAGI (reference sequence).

In the case of this clonotype: Likely a read error: the CDR3 ends without its conserved phenylalanine or tryptophan. This rearrangement joins TRBV5-1 to TRBJ2-5, with D maybe TRBD1 (5 bases). The CDR3 consists of 15 residues. The germline V and J ends were trimmed by 5 bases and 3 bases, with 17 bases remaining between them. The germline gives CDR1 SGHRS, CDR2 YFSETQ. The DNA for the CDR3 is TGCGCCAGCAGGTATTACTGGACACCCGAAGAGACCCAGTACTCC. This gives the protein CASRYYWTPEETQYS.

This clonotype came up many times. This chain connects TRBV20-1 to TRBJ2-5, with 10 bases identical to TRBD1. Per the germline V gene, CDR1 is DFQATT and CDR2 is SNEGSKA (reference sequence). The junction had 4 bases not matched to a gene; V was cut back by 0 bases and J by 6 bases. This CDR3 has 14 amino acids. The CDR3 nucleotides read TGCAGTGCTAGAGACGGACAGGGGGGAAAGACCCAGTACTTC. Translating gives CSARDGQGGKTQYF.

The gene calls are TRBV12-3 or TRBV12-4 and TRBJ2-2; D not certain. This CDR3 is built from 12 residues. V was trimmed by 10 bases and J by 6 bases, leaving 12 bases between them. The CDR3 sequence: CANSLNAGELFF. The CDR3 bases are TGTGCCAACAGCCTCAACGCCGGGGAGCTGTTTTTT.

This sequence joins TRBV29-1 and TRBJ2-2; 14 nucleotides match TRBD2. This CDR3 has 16 amino acids. After removal of 8 bases from V and 5 bases from J, the junction contained 10 bases not matched to a gene. Looked up from germline, CDR1 is SQVTM and CDR2 is ANQGSEA. Here the CDR3 reads CSMLTSGREGTGELFF. Written as DNA, the CDR3 is TGCAGCATGTTGACTAGCGGGAGGGAAGGTACCGGGGAGCTGTTTTTT.

As to this clonotype: At one of its ends the junction is not consistent with the germline gene, which may arise from a read error. The chain recombines TRBV6-2 or TRBV6-3 with TRBJ2-2; TRBD2 is a possible D gene (5 bases). Germline CDR1 MNHEY, CDR2 SVGEGT. This CDR3 has 16 residues. DNA of the CDR3: TGTGCCAGCAGTCGCCTTGGACTCAAGCTAACCGGGGAGCAGTTTTTT. Residues: CASSRLGLKLTGEQFF.

By sample share, this clonotype is medium-sized. The chain recombines TRBV11-1 with TRBJ2-3; D call uncertain. V lost 1 base, J lost 0 bases, and 8 bases lay in between. Germline V lookup: CDR1 SGHAT, CDR2 FQDESV (reference sequence). CDR3 size: 15 residues. The CDR3 loop reads CASSLEIGSTDTQYF. The CDR3 DNA follows: TGTGCCAGCAGCTTAGAGATCGGGAGCACAGATACGCAGTATTTT.

This clonotype was recorded a few times. The chain carries TRBV20-1 and TRBJ2-2; no clear D. The CDR3 has 14 amino acids. Trimming took off 2 bases at V and 3 bases at J, with 10 bases between the two ends. Germline lookup yields CDR1 DFQATT and CDR2 SNEGSKA (reference sequence). The CDR3: CSARPDGYTGELFF. DNA of the CDR3: TGCAGTGCTAGACCGGACGGTTACACCGGGGAGCTGTTTTTT.